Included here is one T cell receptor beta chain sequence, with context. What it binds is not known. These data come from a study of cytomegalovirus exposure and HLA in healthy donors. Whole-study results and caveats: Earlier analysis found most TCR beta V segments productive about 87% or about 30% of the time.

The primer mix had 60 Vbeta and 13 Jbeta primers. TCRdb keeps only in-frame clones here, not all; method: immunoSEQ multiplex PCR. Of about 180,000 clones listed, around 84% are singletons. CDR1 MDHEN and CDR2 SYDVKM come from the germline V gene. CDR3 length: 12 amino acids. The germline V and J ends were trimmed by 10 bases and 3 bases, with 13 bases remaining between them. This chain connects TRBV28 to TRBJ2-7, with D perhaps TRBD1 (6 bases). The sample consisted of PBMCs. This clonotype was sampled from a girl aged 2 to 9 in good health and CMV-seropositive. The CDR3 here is CATRDMNYEQYF. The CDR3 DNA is TGTGCCACCCGGGACATGAACTACGAGCAGTACTTC.